The T cell receptor (beta chain) described here comes from a study of blood T cells in healthy people across ages (dated by TCRdb to between 2015 and 2016). Looking at the study overall: In model experiments, template switching captured about one uniquely barcoded TCR beta cDNA molecule for every two T cells. For two donors (one aged 18 to 30 and one aged 80 or older), the study analyzed two additional independent replicas of 1 million unique cDNA reads from the same blood draw. To avoid experimental bias, donors of different ages were randomly spread across the sequencing lanes. Age-related changes in TCR beta repertoire diversity were measured in the study by deep sequencing normalized with unique cDNA molecular identifiers. Four age groups were formed from the donors: young (average approximately 16 years), middle-aged (around 41), aged (about 68) and long-lived (less than 85).

The 39 donors, aged roughly 6 to 90 years, were systemically healthy Caucasian individuals from Russia. About 10 milliliters of peripheral blood were collected from each donor into EDTA-treated Vacutainer tubes. Ficoll-Paque density-gradient centrifugation was used to isolate PBMCs, with at least 6 million obtained per sample. Total RNA, at least 6 micrograms per sample, was extracted from PBMCs with Trizol reagent. Naive CD45RAhigh/CD27high T cell percentages were measured by flow cytometry on a PBMC aliquot from every donor. Libraries were constructed by 5' RACE. The sequencing machine was an Illumina HiSeq 2500. A second PCR of roughly 6 to 12 cycles was run with a J-beta primer mix and a sample-barcoded 5' primer. Each TCR beta cDNA molecule received a unique molecular identifier from a template-switch 5' adaptor carrying 12 random nucleotides. At least 2.5 million CDR3-containing paired-end reads were obtained from each sample. All of the RNA was converted into first-strand cDNA using the Mint cDNA synthesis kit, with a TRBC-specific oligonucleotide serving as the primer. After uracil-DNA glycosylase treatment, a first 18-cycle PCR used universal primers M1SS and BC2_uni_R on all cDNA. As for how the authors treated the data: For normalization, 1 million high-quality reads were randomly selected from each sample, with every read carrying a distinct molecular identifier. Instead of being binned into consensus sequences, reads that shared molecular identifiers were thrown out. MiTCR, run with a Q25 quality threshold and the strictest error-elimination algorithm, handled CDR3 identification, clonotype clustering and error correction. A nonparametric unseen species model using Euler transformation provided a lower-bound estimate of total TCR beta diversity. TCRdb redid the processing of the public reads, applying fastp at Q25 and MiXCR, and retained in-frame beta chains. CDR3 protein sequences are deduplicated, and each keeps its most common genes and DNA. The V and J calls reflect TCRdb's pipeline rather than the authors' work. Within this sample are roughly 730,000 distinct CDR3 sequences, with roughly three fifths of them counted one time only. Of the sample, under 30% is held by the ten largest clones.

V is trimmed back by 1 base and J by 6 bases, and the junction contains 6 bases that no gene match accounts for. Per the germline V gene, SGHTA is the CDR1 and FQGNSA is the CDR2. From the cysteine up to the phenylalanine, the CDR3 has a length of 15 residues. Of all the DNA, just the CDR3 is kept, 45 bases in frame from base 1. Here is what the overall study found, with its caveats: Bulk unsorted PBMC profiling prevented conclusive comparison of naive and antigen-experienced compartments. A strong correlation was found between observed TCR beta diversity and the percentage of naive T cells measured by flow cytometry. The CMV infection status of donors was not known, potentially confounding age-related changes in expanded clonotypes. The long-lived group showed more naive CD4+ T cells, fewer expanded clones and increased TCR diversity than the aged group, suggesting age selection. Estimates of total diversity based on one million sequenced T cells were considered lower bounds and underestimates. As age increased, observed TCR beta diversity per million T cells dropped in a roughly linear way, and a significant reduction was already evident by age around 41.

This clonotype was counted a few times. This receptor's antigen is unknown. It has no much larger one-base neighbor in the sample; base qualities were not kept. This TCR was recovered from a man aged 40-50 years in good health. Rearrangement joined TRBV7-2 to TRBJ2-7; 10 bases in the junction line up with TRBD2. Sequences were obtained from blood. This receptor carries the CDR3 CASSLVLAGVFEQYF. The DNA reads as follows: TGTGCCAGCAGCTTAGTTCTAGCGGGAGTTTTCGAGCAGTACTTC.